This TCR beta chain was obtained from a study of early T cells in non-severe SARS-CoV-2 infection. Study background: Sequencing input comprised bulk RNA from unsorted whole blood; chain pairing was not available.

V gave up 7 bases and J gave up 0 bases, with 15 bases separating them. Germline CDR1 is MNHEY and CDR2 is SVGEGT. The CDR3 length is 15 residues. Individual cDNA molecules received unique molecular identifiers. MiXCR, applied by TCRdb to the 5' RACE reads, yields one record per CDR3 protein. The sample includes about 110,000 distinct CDR3 sequences, around 10% of them seen just once. This clonotype was counted many times. The antigen is undetermined. The study's findings and limits: The matching step, a VDJdb search, favored anti-spike CD8 responses and missed private and CD4 specificities.

The receptor was derived from an adult who was a healthcare worker with PCR-confirmed SARS-CoV-2 infection or an uninfected control (not recorded which). The sample taken for sequencing was whole blood. V usage is TRBV6-2 or TRBV6-3 and J usage is TRBJ1-1, with D maybe TRBD1 (5 bases). CDR3 DNA sequence: TGTGCCAGCAACATCCTGGGGGTCATGAACACTGAAGCTTTCTTT. This sequence encodes CASNILGVMNTEAFF.